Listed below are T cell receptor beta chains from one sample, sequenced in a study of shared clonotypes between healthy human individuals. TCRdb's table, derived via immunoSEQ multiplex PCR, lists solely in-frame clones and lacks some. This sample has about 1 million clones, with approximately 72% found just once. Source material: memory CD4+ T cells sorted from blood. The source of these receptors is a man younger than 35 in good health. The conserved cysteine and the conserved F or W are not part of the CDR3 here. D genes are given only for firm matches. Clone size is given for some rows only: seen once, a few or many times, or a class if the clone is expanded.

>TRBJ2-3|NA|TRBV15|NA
ATSSRGRNTDTQY
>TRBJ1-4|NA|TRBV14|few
ASSQEEGRRQPLYFNEKLF
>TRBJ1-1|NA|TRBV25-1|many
ASKGIKSAEAF
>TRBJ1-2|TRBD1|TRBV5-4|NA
ASSSGDRGSGNYGYT
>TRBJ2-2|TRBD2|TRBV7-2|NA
ASLALAGVAMVDTGELF
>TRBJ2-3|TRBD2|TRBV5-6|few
ASSPGGALSTDTQY
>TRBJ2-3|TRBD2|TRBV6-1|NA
ASSLGASGLDTQY
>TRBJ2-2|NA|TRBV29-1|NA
SVEDLRRNTGELF
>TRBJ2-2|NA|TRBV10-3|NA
AITGGDTGELF
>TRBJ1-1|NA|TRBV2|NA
ASSIHRNTEAF
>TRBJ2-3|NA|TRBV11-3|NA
ASSLEGATDTQY